These T cell receptor beta chains were read from a single sample in a study of sequential checkpoint blockade in melanoma. The protocol was immunoSEQ multiplex PCR, while the TCRdb copy is restricted to in-frame clones and leaves out a portion. The sample lists fewer than 4,500 clones; 23% were seen once. Here the sequenced sample was tumor tissue (inferred from file names), taken from a patient given nivolumab and ipilimumab in sequence. Source of these receptors: a human donor with melanoma. CDR3s include the opening cysteine and the closing phenylalanine or tryptophan. D genes are given only for firm matches. Not all rows give a size; the values are once, few, many and, for expanded clones, a class.

>TRBJ1-5|NA|TRBD1|TRBV18
CASSLRGLSNQPQHF
TGTGCCAGCTCACTAAGGGGGCTAAGCAATCAGCCCCAGCATTTT
>TRBJ1-4|medium-sized|NA|TRBV19
CASRGYQVSGEKLFF
TGTGCCAGTAGGGGGTACCAGGTATCAGGGGAAAAACTGTTTTTT
>TRBJ1-5|medium-sized|TRBD1|TRBV4-1
CASSQGPGQSFQPQHF
TGCGCCAGCAGCCAAGGCCCGGGACAGAGCTTTCAGCCCCAGCATTTT
>TRBJ1-2|few|NA|TRBV6-1
CASSEGPGRGGGYTF
TGTGCCAGCAGTGAAGGGCCAGGGCGGGGTGGAGGCTACACCTTC
>TRBJ2-3|few|NA|TRBV6-8
CAIKGQVTDTQYF
TGTGCCATCAAGGGTCAGGTTACAGATACGCAGTATTTT
>TRBJ1-1|medium-sized|TRBD1|TRBV9
CASSVGTGSTEAFF
TGTGCCAGCAGCGTAGGGACAGGCAGCACTGAAGCTTTCTTT
>TRBJ1-1|many|NA|TRBV11-3
CASAVRGLNAEAFF
TGTGCCAGCGCGGTCCGGGGGCTGAACGCTGAAGCTTTCTTT
>TRBJ1-6|few|NA|TRBV6-8
CASSYSTIQPLHF
TGTGCCAGCAGTTACTCGACGATCCAACCCCTCCACTTT
>TRBJ1-1|medium-sized|TRBD1|TRBV6-8
CASSEGTENTEAFF
TGTGCCAGCAGTGAGGGGACAGAGAACACTGAAGCTTTCTTT
>TRBJ2-7|NA|TRBD1|TRBV15
CATSRGTGYYEQYF
TGTGCCACCAGCAGAGGGACAGGGTACTACGAGCAGTACTTC
>TRBJ2-1|NA|NA|TRBV12-5
CASGLVGGENEQFF
TGTGCTAGTGGTTTGGTCGGCGGTGAGAATGAGCAGTTCTTC
>TRBJ1-2|few|NA|TRBV6-8
CASSRPGAARGDYTF
TGTGCCAGCAGTCGCCCCGGGGCCGCAAGGGGGGACTACACCTTC
>TRBJ1-2|few|TRBD1|TRBV30
CAWSRRDRAAGYTF
TGTGCCTGGAGCCGACGGGACAGGGCTGCGGGCTACACCTTC
>TRBJ2-7|many|NA|TRBV12-5
CASTWGGRGYEQYF
TGTGCCAGCACATGGGGGGGGCGCGGGTACGAGCAGTACTTC
>TRBJ1-6|few|NA|TRBV6-8
CAISGPSLRESNSPLHF
TGTGCCATCAGTGGGCCCTCCCTCCGGGAATCAAATTCACCCCTCCACTTT
>TRBJ1-2|medium-sized|TRBD1|TRBV11-3
CASSLGTGGDYGYTF
TGTGCCAGCAGCTTAGGAACAGGGGGTGACTATGGCTACACCTTC
>TRBJ2-6|NA|NA|TRBV18
CASSPRIPDGANVLTF
TGTGCCAGCTCACCACGGATACCTGATGGAGCCAACGTCCTGACTTTC
>TRBJ1-6|NA|TRBD1|TRBV10-2
CASSPGTETSPLHF
TGCGCCAGCAGTCCCGGGACAGAGACTTCACCCCTCCACTTT
>TRBJ2-1|NA|NA|TRBV6-8
CATRGWSSNEQFF
TGTGCCACCAGGGGATGGAGCTCCAATGAGCAGTTCTTC
>TRBJ2-7|few|TRBD2|TRBV11-3
CASSRLAGWDEQYF
TGTGCCAGCAGCCGACTAGCGGGGTGGGACGAGCAGTACTTC
>TRBJ1-2|NA|NA|TRBV30
CAWRMKEYGYTF
TGTGCCTGGAGAATGAAGGAGTATGGCTACACCTTC
>TRBJ1-6|NA|NA|TRBV6-8
CASSRDGSKGSYNSPLHF
TGTGCCAGCAGTCGCGATGGGTCGAAGGGCTCCTATAATTCACCCCTCCACTTT
>TRBJ1-1|medium-sized|NA|TRBV11-3
CASSPPGTSNTEAFF
TGTGCCAGCAGCCCCCCCGGGACCTCGAACACTGAAGCTTTCTTT
>TRBJ1-1|few|NA|TRBV30
CAWSELGGNLNTEAFF
TGTGCCTGGAGCGAATTAGGGGGGAACCTGAACACTGAAGCTTTCTTT
>TRBJ1-4|medium-sized|NA|TRBV9
CASSFQDSFNEKLFF
TGTGCCAGCAGCTTCCAGGACAGCTTTAATGAAAAACTGTTTTTT
>TRBJ2-2|medium-sized|NA|TRBV6-8
CASTQLQGTSNTGELFF
TGTGCCAGCACCCAACTACAGGGAACTTCCAACACCGGGGAGCTGTTTTTT
>TRBJ2-4|NA|NA|TRBV19
CASSRQVAEVNIQYF
TGTGCCAGTAGTCGACAGGTGGCTGAAGTAAACATTCAGTACTTC
>TRBJ2-2|NA|NA|TRBV29-1
CSVGRNTGELFF
TGCAGCGTTGGAAGAAACACCGGGGAGCTGTTTTTT
>TRBJ2-2|medium-sized|TRBD1|TRBV11-3
CASSREGQGTGELFF
TGTGCCAGCAGCCGAGAGGGACAGGGCACCGGGGAGCTGTTTTTT
>TRBJ2-5|medium-sized|TRBD2|TRBV6-8
CASSAYGPSGGETQYF
TGTGCCAGCAGTGCTTACGGGCCCTCGGGGGGAGAGACCCAGTACTTC
>TRBJ1-2|NA|TRBD1|TRBV6-8
CASSYGRGYYGYTF
TGTGCCAGCAGTTACGGCAGGGGGTACTATGGCTACACCTTC
>TRBJ2-5|many|TRBD2|TRBV7-1
CASSLAGAETQYF
TGTGCCAGCAGTTTAGCGGGGGCTGAGACCCAGTACTTC
>TRBJ2-5|medium-sized|TRBD2|TRBV9
CASSLGPSGQETQYF
TGTGCCAGCAGCTTAGGGCCTAGCGGCCAAGAGACCCAGTACTTC
>TRBJ1-4|NA|NA|TRBV5-1
CASSLSGPATNEKLFF
TGCGCCAGCAGCTTGAGCGGGCCTGCAACTAATGAAAAACTGTTTTTT
>TRBJ2-5|few|TRBD1|TRBV25-1
CASSEPGQGRLQETQYF
TGTGCCAGCAGTGAGCCAGGACAGGGTCGACTCCAAGAGACCCAGTACTTC
>TRBJ1-6|medium-sized|TRBD1|TRBV11-3
CASSLGQSNSPLHF
TGTGCCAGCAGTTTGGGACAGTCTAATTCACCCCTCCACTTT
>TRBJ1-2|NA|NA|TRBV6-8
CASSPLGLSGYTF
TGTGCCAGCAGTCCCTTGGGGCTTAGCGGCTACACCTTC
>TRBJ1-1|few|NA|TRBV6-8
CASSYSETAEAFF
TGTGCCAGCAGTTACTCGGAAACCGCTGAAGCTTTCTTT
>TRBJ1-1|few|TRBD1|TRBV28
CASSPDRHTEAFF
TGTGCCAGCAGTCCGGACAGGCACACTGAAGCTTTCTTT
>TRBJ1-1|NA|NA|TRBV5-1
CASSSKPGGDTEAFF
TGCGCCAGCAGCTCGAAGCCGGGAGGGGACACTGAAGCTTTCTTT
>TRBJ2-1|medium-sized|NA|TRBV11-3
CASSLLAGGLDEQFF
TGTGCCAGCAGCTTGCTGGCAGGGGGGCTTGATGAGCAGTTCTTC
>TRBJ1-5|medium-sized|NA|TRBV11-3
CASPTPGGNNQPQHF
TGTGCCAGCCCCACCCCAGGAGGGAACAATCAGCCCCAGCATTTT
>TRBJ1-5|medium-sized|TRBD1|TRBV25-1
CASRGQGNQPQHF
TGTGCCAGCAGGGGACAGGGGAATCAGCCCCAGCATTTT
>TRBJ1-4|NA|NA|TRBV6-8
CASSYSSTAREGKLFF
TGTGCCAGCAGTTACTCAAGTACCGCCCGCGAGGGGAAACTGTTTTTT
>TRBJ2-1|NA|TRBD1|TRBV5-1
CASSDGQGYNEQFF
TGCGCCAGCAGCGACGGACAGGGGTACAATGAGCAGTTCTTC
>TRBJ2-5|NA|NA|TRBV6-8
CASSFEERGTQYF
TGTGCCAGCAGCTTCGAGGAAAGAGGTACCCAGTACTTC